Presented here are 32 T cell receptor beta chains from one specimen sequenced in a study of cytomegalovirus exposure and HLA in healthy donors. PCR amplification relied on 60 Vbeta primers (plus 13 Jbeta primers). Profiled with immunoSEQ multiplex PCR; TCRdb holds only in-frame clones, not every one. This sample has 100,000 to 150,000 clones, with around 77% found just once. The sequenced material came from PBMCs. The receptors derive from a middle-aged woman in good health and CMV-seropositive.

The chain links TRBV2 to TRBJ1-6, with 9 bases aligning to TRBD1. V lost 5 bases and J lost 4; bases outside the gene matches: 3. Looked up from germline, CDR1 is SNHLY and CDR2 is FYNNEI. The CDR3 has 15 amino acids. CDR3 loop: CASSRDRGYNSPLHF. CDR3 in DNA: TGTGCCAGCAGTCGAGACAGGGGGTATAATTCACCCCTCCACTTT.

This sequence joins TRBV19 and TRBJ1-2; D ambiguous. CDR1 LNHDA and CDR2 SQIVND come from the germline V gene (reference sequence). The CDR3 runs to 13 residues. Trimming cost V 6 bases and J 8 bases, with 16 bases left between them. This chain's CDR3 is CASSPNRVAGYTF. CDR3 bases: TGTGCCAGTAGCCCCAACCGGGTCGCGGGCTACACCTTC.

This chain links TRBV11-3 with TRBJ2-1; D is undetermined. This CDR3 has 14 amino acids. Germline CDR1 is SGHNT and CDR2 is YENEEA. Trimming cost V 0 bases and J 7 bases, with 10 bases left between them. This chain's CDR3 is CASSLDSNGNEQFF. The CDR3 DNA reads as TGTGCCAGCAGCTTAGACTCGAACGGGAATGAGCAGTTCTTC.

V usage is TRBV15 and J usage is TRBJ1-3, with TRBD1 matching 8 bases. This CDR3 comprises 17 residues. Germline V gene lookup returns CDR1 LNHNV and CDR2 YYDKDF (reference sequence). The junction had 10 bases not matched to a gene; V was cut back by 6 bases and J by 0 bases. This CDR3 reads CATSDRGPIFSGNTIYF. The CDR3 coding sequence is TGTGCCACCAGTGACAGGGGCCCTATCTTCTCTGGAAACACCATATATTTT.

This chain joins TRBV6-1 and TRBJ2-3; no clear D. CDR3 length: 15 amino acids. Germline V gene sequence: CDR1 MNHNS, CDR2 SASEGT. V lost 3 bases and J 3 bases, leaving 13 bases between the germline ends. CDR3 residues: CASSDTVARTDTQYF. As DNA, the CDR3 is TGTGCCAGCAGTGATACCGTTGCTAGGACAGATACGCAGTATTTT.

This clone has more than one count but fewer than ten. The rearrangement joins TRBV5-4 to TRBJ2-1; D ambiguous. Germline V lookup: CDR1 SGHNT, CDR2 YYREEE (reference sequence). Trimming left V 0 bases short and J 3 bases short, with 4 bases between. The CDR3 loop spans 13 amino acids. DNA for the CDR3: TGTGCCAGCAGCTTGGGACACTACAATGAGCAGTTCTTC. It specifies CASSLGHYNEQFF.

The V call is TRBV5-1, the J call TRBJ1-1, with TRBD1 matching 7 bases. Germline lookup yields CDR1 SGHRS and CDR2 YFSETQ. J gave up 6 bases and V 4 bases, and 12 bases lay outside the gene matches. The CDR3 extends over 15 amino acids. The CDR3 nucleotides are TGCGCCAGCAGCCTGGGGAGACAGGGTATGGCTGAAGCTTTCTTT. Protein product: CASSLGRQGMAEAFF.

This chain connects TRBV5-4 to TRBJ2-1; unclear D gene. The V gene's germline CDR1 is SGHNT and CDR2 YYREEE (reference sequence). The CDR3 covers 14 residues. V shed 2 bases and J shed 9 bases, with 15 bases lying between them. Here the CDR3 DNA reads TGTGCCAGCAGCTTTCGCCTAGGTTTTGTTGAGCAGTTCTTC. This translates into CASSFRLGFVEQFF.

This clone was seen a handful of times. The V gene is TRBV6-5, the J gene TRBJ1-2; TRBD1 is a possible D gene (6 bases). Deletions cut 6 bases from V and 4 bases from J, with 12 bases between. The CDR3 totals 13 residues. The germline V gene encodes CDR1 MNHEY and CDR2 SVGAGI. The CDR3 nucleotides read TGTGCCAGCAGCCAGCTGGGGGCCTATGGCTACACCTTC. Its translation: CASSQLGAYGYTF.

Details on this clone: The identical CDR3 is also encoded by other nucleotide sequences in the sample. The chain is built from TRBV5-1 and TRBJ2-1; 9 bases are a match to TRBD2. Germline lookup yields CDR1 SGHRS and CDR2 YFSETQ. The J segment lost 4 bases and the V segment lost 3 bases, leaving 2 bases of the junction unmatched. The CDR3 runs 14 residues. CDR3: CASSSAGGYNEQFF. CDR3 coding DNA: TGCGCCAGCAGCTCCGCGGGAGGGTACAATGAGCAGTTCTTC.

The CDR3 region is CASSFMAEPRAGQFF. As DNA, the CDR3 is TGTGCCAGCAGCTTCATGGCTGAACCTCGGGCGGGGCAGTTCTTC. This chain connects TRBV5-8 to TRBJ2-1, with D maybe TRBD2 (5 bases). The V gene's germline CDR1 is SGHTS and CDR2 YDEGEE. The CDR3 consists of 15 residues. V was trimmed by 2 bases and J by 12 bases, leaving 21 bases between them.

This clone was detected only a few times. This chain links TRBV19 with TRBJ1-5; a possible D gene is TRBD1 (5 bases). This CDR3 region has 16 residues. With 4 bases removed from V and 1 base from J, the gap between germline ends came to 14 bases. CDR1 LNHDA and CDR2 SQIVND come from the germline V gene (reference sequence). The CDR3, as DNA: TGTGCCAGTAGTAGTTATCAGGGTAGAAGCAATCAGCCCCAGCATTTT. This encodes CASSSYQGRSNQPQHF.

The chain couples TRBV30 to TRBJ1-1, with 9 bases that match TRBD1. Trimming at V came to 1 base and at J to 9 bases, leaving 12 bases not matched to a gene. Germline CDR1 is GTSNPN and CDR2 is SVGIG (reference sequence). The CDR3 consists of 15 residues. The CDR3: CAWSGRDREERKAFF. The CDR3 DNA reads TGTGCCTGGAGTGGCCGGGACAGGGAGGAGCGTAAAGCTTTCTTT.

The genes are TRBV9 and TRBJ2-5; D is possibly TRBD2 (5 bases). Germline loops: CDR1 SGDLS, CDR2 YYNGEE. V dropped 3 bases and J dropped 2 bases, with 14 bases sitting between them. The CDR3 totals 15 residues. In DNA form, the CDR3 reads TGTGCCAGCAGCGGTTCTGGGCGGGTTCAAGAGACCCAGTACTTC. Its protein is CASSGSGRVQETQYF.

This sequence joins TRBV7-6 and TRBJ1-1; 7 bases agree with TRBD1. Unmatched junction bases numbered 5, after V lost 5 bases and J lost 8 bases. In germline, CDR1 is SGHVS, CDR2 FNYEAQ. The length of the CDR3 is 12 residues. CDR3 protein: CASSPRQGEAFF. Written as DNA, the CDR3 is TGTGCCAGCAGCCCCCGACAGGGAGAAGCTTTCTTT.

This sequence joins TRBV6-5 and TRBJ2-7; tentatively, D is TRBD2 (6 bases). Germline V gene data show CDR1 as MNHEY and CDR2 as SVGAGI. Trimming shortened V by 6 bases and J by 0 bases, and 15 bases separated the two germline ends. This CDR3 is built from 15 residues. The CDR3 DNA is TGTGCCAGCAGCCGGGGACTCTTCAGCTCCTACGAGCAGTACTTC. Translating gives CASSRGLFSSYEQYF.

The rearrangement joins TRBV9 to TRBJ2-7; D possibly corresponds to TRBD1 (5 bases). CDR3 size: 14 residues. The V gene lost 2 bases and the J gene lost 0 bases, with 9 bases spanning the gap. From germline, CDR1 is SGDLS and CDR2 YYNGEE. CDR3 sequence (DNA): TGTGCCAGCAGCGTCGGCAGGGCCTCCTACGAGCAGTACTTC. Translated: CASSVGRASYEQYF.

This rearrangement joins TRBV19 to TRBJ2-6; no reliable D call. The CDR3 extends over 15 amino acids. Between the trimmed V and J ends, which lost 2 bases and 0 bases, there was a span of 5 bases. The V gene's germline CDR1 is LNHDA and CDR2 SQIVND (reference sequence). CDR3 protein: CASSISGSGANVLTF. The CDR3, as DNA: TGTGCCAGTAGTATATCCGGCTCTGGGGCCAACGTCCTGACTTTC.

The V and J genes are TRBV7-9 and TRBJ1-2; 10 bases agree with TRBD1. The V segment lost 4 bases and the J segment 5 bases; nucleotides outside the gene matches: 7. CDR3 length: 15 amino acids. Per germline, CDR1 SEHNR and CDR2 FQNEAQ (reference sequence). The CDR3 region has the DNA TGTGCCAGCAGCTCTGGGACAGGGGCATGGTATGGCTACACCTTC. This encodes CASSSGTGAWYGYTF.

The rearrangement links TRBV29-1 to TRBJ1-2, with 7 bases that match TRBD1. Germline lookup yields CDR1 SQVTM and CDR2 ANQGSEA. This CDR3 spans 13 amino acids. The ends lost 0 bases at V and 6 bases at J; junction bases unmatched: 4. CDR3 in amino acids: CSVEDGGGDGYTF. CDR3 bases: TGCAGCGTTGAAGACGGAGGGGGCGATGGCTACACCTTC. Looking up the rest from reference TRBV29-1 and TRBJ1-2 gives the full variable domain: SAVISQKPSRDICQRGTSLTIQCQVDSQVTMMFWYRQQPGQSLTLIATANQGSEATYESGFVIDKFPISRPNLTFSTLTVSNMSPEDSSIYLCSVEDGGGDGYTFGSGTRLTVV.

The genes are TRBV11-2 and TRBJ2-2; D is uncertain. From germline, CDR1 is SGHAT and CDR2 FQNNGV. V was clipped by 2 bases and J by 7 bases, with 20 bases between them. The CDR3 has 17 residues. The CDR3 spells CASSLIPMFARSGELFF. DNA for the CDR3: TGTGCCAGCAGCTTAATTCCTATGTTCGCCCGAAGCGGGGAGCTGTTTTTT. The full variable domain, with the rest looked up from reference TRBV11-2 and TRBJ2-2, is EAGVAQSPRYKIIEKRQSVAFWCNPISGHATLYWYQQILGQGPKLLIQFQNNGVVDDSQLPKDRFSAERLKGVDSTLKIQPAKLEDSAVYLCASSLIPMFARSGELFFGEGSRLTVL.

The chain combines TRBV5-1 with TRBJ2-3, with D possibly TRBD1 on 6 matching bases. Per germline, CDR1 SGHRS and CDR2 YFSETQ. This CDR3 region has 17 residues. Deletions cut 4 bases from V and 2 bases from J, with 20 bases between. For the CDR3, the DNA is TGCGCCAGCAGCCCGTCGACAGGTTCCTCCCCCACAGATACGCAGTATTTT. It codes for CASSPSTGSSPTDTQYF.

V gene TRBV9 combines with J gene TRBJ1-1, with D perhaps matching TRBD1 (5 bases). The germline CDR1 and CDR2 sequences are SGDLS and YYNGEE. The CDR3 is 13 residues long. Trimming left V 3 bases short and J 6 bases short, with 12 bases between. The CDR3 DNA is TGTGCCAGCAGCGGAACGATGGGGCCTGAAGCTTTCTTT. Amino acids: CASSGTMGPEAFF.

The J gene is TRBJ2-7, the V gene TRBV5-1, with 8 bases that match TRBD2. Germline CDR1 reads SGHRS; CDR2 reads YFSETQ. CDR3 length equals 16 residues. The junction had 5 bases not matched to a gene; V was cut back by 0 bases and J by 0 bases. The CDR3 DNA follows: TGCGCCAGCAGCTTGGTTACCGGACTAGCCTCCTACGAGCAGTACTTC. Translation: CASSLVTGLASYEQYF.

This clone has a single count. The CDR3 reads CAWSVQAGGPKYEQYF. In nucleotides, the CDR3 is TGTGCCTGGAGTGTACAAGCGGGAGGGCCAAAGTACGAGCAGTACTTC. The V gene is TRBV30, the J gene TRBJ2-7; 10 bases agree with TRBD2. This CDR3 is 16 amino acids long. The germline gives CDR1 GTSNPN, CDR2 SVGIG (reference sequence). J lost 4 bases, V lost 0 bases, and 9 bases had no gene match.

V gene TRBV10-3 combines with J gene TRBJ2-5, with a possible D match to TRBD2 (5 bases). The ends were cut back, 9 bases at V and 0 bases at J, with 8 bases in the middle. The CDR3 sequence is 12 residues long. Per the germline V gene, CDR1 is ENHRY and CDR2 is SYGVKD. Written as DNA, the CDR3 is TGTGCCATAGCCGGGAACCAAGAGACCCAGTACTTC. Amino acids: CAIAGNQETQYF.

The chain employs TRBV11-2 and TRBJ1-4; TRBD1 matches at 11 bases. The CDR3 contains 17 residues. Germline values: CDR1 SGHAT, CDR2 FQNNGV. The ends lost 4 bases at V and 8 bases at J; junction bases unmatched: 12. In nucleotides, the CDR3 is TGTGCCAGCAGCTCCGGGACAGGGGGTCTAATAGGAGAAAAACTGTTTTTT. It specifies CASSSGTGGLIGEKLFF.

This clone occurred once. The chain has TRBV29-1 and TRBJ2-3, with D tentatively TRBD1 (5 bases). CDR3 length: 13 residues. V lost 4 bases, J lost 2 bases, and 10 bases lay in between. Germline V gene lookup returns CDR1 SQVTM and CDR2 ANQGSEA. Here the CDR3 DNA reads TGCAGCGTTGTCAGGGATCCCACAGATACGCAGTATTTT. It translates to CSVVRDPTDTQYF.

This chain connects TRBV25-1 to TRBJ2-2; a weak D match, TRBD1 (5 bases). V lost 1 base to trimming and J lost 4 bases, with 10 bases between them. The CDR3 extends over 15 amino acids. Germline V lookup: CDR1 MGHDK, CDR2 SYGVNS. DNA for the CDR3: TGTGCCAGCAGTGAATCAGGCAGGGCCACCGGGGAGCTGTTTTTT. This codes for CASSESGRATGELFF.

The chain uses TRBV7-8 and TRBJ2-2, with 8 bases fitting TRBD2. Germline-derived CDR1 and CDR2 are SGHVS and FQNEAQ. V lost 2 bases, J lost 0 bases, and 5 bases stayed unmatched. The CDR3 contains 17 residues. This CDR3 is CASSLFAGGANTGELFF. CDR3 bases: TGTGCCAGCAGCTTATTCGCGGGAGGCGCGAACACCGGGGAGCTGTTTTTT.

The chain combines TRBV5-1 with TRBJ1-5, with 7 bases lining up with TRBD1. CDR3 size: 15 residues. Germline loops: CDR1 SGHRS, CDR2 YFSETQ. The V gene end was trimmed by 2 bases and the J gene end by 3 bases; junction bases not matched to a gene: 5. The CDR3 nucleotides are TGCGCCAGCAGCTTAGAGGGACAGTACAATCAGCCCCAGCATTTT. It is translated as CASSLEGQYNQPQHF.

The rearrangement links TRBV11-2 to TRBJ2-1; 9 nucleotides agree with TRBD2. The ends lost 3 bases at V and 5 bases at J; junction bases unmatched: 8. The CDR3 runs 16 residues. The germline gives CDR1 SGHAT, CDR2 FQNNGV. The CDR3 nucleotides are TGTGCCAGCAGCTTTTTGGGCCTAGCGGGACACAATGAGCAGTTCTTC. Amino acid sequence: CASSFLGLAGHNEQFF.